The 20 T cell receptor beta chains below come from one sample, sequenced in a study of CD8 T cells in Susac syndrome. Reverse transcription of about 0.45 to 1 ug RNA was performed with random hexamers. TCRdb passed the immunoSEQ multiplex PCR reads through MiXCR, listing each CDR3 protein once. The sample consists of under 350,000 distinct CDR3 sequences, 92% of them appearing once. Sequenced: CD4+ T cells from PBMCs. These TCRs come from a human donor with multiple sclerosis.

The CDR3 nucleotides are TGTGCCAGCAGCTCCGGTTCCGGCGGGAGCGGCTCCTACAATGAGCAGTTCTTC. Translation gives CASSSGSGGSGSYNEQFF. The chain couples TRBV5-4 to TRBJ2-1, with TRBD2 identical over 7 bases. The CDR3 consists of 18 residues. Looked up from germline, CDR1 is SGHNT and CDR2 is YYREEE (reference sequence). After removal of 3 bases from V and 0 bases from J, the junction contained 12 bases not matched to a gene.

The chain combines TRBV19 with TRBJ2-7; TRBD1 aligns across 7 bases. Germline lookup yields CDR1 LNHDA and CDR2 SQIVND (reference sequence). CDR3 size: 14 residues. V dropped 6 bases and J dropped 2; count of bases not matched to a gene: 7. The CDR3 nucleotides are TGTGCCAGTAGCCTAACGGGGACAGCCTACGAGCAGTACTTC. This sequence encodes CASSLTGTAYEQYF.

The chain employs TRBV6-6 and TRBJ2-3; no clear D. V lost 6 bases and J lost 4, with 8 bases in between. Looked up from germline, CDR1 is MNHNY and CDR2 is SVGAGI (reference sequence). The CDR3 is made up of 12 amino acids. The CDR3 is CASSRLADTQYF. CDR3 nucleotide sequence: TGTGCCAGCAGCCGTCTAGCAGATACGCAGTATTTT.

A remark on this clonotype: At one boundary the junction diverges from the germline segment, which might be a read error. J is TRBJ2-7 and V is TRBV7-2, with a possible D match to TRBD2 (6 bases). Germline CDR1 is SGHTA and CDR2 is FQGNSA. The CDR3 is 12 amino acids. CDR3 nucleotides: TGTGCCAGCAGTTCCCGGAGGGTATCGGGTGACTTC. It yields the protein CASSSRRVSGDF.

CDR3: CASSSRTSGRLGSRTDTQYF. The CDR3 bases are TGTGCCAGCAGCAGCAGGACTAGCGGGAGATTAGGTTCGAGGACAGATACGCAGTATTTT. The J gene is TRBJ2-3, the V gene TRBV21-1; the table's D gene call, TRBD2, was not cross checked with the DNA. TRBV21-1 is termed a pseudogene. The CDR3 has 20 residues.

The chain combines TRBV18 with TRBJ1-1; D remains unclear. CDR3 length: 12 amino acids. Trimming took off 6 bases at V and 5 bases at J, with 10 bases between the two ends. Germline loops: CDR1 KGHSH, CDR2 LQKENI. CDR3 sequence: CASSIARTEAFF. The CDR3 nucleotides are TGTGCCAGCTCCATAGCCCGGACTGAAGCTTTCTTT.

On this clonotype: Germline and junction disagree at one end, which may indicate a read error. This CDR3 is CASSLRAGGPETQYF. CDR3 bases: TGTGCTAGCAGCTTAAGGGCGGGGGGGCCCGAGACCCAGTACTTC. The chain employs TRBV7-7 and TRBJ2-5; 9 nucleotides align to TRBD2. From germline, CDR1 is SSHAT and CDR2 FNYEAQ (reference sequence). This CDR3 spans 15 amino acids. The full variable domain, with the rest looked up from reference TRBV7-7 and TRBJ2-5, is GAGVSQSPRYKVTKRGQDVTLRCDPISSHATLYWYQQALGQGPEFLTYFNYEAQPDKSGLPSDRFSAERPEGSISTLTIQRTEQRDSAMYRCASSLRAGGPETQYFGPGTRLLVL.

In its sample, this clonotype was seen a few times. The chain has TRBV5-5 and TRBJ1-5; 7 bases align to TRBD1. The CDR3 has 14 residues. Germline trimming cut 2 bases from V and 2 bases from J; bases unmatched to any gene: 1. Germline CDR1 SGHKS, CDR2 YYEKEE (reference sequence). CDR3 coding DNA: TGTGCCAGCAGCTTTGGGACAGGCAATCAGCCCCAGCATTTT. Translating it yields CASSFGTGNQPQHF.

The V call is TRBV27, the J call TRBJ2-7; a possible D gene is TRBD1 (6 bases). Trimming removed 2 bases from V and 3 bases from J, with 11 bases in between. Looked up from germline, CDR1 is MNHEY and CDR2 is SMNVEV (reference sequence). The CDR3 is 14 residues long. The CDR3 nucleotides are TGTGCCAGCAGTTTAAGGGAACAGGGCTACGAGCAGTACTTC. Its protein product is CASSLREQGYEQYF.

V gene TRBV5-1 combines with J gene TRBJ1-1; tentatively, D is TRBD1 (5 bases). The CDR3 sequence is 14 residues long. Trimming took 6 bases from V and 1 from J, leaving 13 bases between them. CDR1 is SGHRS and CDR2 is YFSETQ in the germline V gene. The CDR3: CASNAQGGNTEAFF. As DNA, the CDR3 is TGCGCCAGCAATGCCCAGGGAGGGAACACTGAAGCTTTCTTT.

The gene calls are TRBV19 and TRBJ2-5; TRBD1 might be the D (6 bases). V lost 4 bases to trimming and J lost 1 base, with 16 bases between them. The CDR3 has 16 residues. Germline CDR1 and CDR2: LNHDA and SQIVND (reference sequence). CDR3 in amino acids: CASSKTSWGPQETQYF. The CDR3 bases are TGTGCCAGTAGTAAAACGAGCTGGGGGCCCCAAGAGACCCAGTACTTC.

The rearrangement joins TRBV7-3 to TRBJ2-3; the match to TRBD2 covers 12 bases. The CDR3 is made up of 17 amino acids. V lost 5 bases to trimming and J lost 4 bases; unmatched junction nucleotides: 10. CDR1 is SGHTA, CDR2 FQGTGA, per germline. CDR3 protein: CASSPQTSGSSPDTQYF. CDR3 sequence (DNA): TGTGCCAGCAGCCCTCAGACTAGCGGGAGTTCCCCAGATACGCAGTATTTT.

This clonotype came up once. The chain has TRBV15 and TRBJ1-2; TRBD1 is a possible D gene (5 bases). The CDR3 covers 13 residues. Deletions cut 0 bases from V and 7 bases from J, with 9 bases between. CDR1 and CDR2 (germline): LNHNV, YYDKDF (reference sequence). The CDR3 sequence: CATSRDRVSGYTF. In DNA, the CDR3 is TGTGCCACCAGCAGAGACAGGGTTTCTGGCTACACCTTC.

This clonotype occurred once. The V gene is TRBV5-1, the J gene TRBJ2-7; 11 nucleotides align to TRBD2. The CDR3 loop spans 15 amino acids. Per the germline V gene, CDR1 is SGHRS and CDR2 is YFSETQ. With 0 bases clipped from V and 2 bases from J, the junction kept 1 base outside the gene matches. Here the CDR3 reads CASSLATSGTYEQYF. In nucleotides, the CDR3 is TGCGCCAGCAGCTTGGCGACTAGCGGGACCTACGAGCAGTACTTC.

The chain carries TRBV2 and TRBJ2-2; a weak D match, TRBD1 (6 bases). Trimming took 1 base from V and 6 from J, leaving 9 bases between them. The CDR3 spans 14 residues. CDR1 SNHLY and CDR2 FYNNEI come from the germline V gene. The CDR3 protein is CASSEVKGAGELFF. CDR3 coding DNA: TGTGCCAGCAGTGAAGTGAAGGGGGCCGGGGAGCTGTTTTTT.

V usage is TRBV9 and J usage is TRBJ1-1, with 9 bases that match TRBD1. Germline lookup yields CDR1 SGDLS and CDR2 YYNGEE. J lost 8 bases, V lost 4 bases, and 3 bases had no gene match. The CDR3 has 12 amino acids. The CDR3 spells CASSNTGGEAFF. The CDR3 region has the DNA TGTGCCAGCAGCAACACAGGGGGCGAAGCTTTCTTT.

The rearrangement uses TRBV5-1 and TRBJ2-3; no clear D. With 7 bases removed from V and 2 bases from J, the gap between germline ends came to 17 bases. The CDR3 runs to 15 residues. Germline CDR1 and CDR2: SGHRS and YFSETQ. CDR3 coding DNA: TGCGCCAGCTTTCCGGGCCTCACGGCCACAGATACGCAGTATTTT. This translates into CASFPGLTATDTQYF.

The CDR3 protein is CASRTDRGQREKLFF. CDR3 sequence (DNA): TGTGCCAGCAGAACAGACAGGGGGCAACGGGAAAAACTGTTTTTT. The chain uses TRBV6-5 and TRBJ1-4, with 10 bases identical to TRBD1. Losses at the gene ends were 6 bases for V and 8 bases for J; bases not matched to a gene: 9. The CDR3 contains 15 residues. Germline lookup yields CDR1 MNHEY and CDR2 SVGAGI.

The CDR3 loop is CSVVITAQETQYF. The CDR3 DNA reads TGCAGCGTCGTAATCACTGCTCAAGAGACCCAGTACTTC. The gene calls are TRBV29-1 and TRBJ2-5; D not certain. Germline V gene lookup returns CDR1 SQVTM and CDR2 ANQGSEA. V lost 6 bases, J lost 2 bases, and 13 bases lay in between. The CDR3 consists of 13 residues.

This clonotype was counted between two and nine times. The V gene is TRBV7-2, the J gene TRBJ2-7; TRBD2 agrees at 8 bases. The germline V gene has CDR1 SGHTA and CDR2 FQGNSA. The CDR3 is 16 amino acids. Losses at the gene ends were 1 base for V and 3 bases for J; bases not matched to a gene: 8. The CDR3 DNA reads TGTGCCAGCAGCTTAGTATCGCTAGCGGGCAACTACGAGCAGTACTTC. It is translated as CASSLVSLAGNYEQYF.